Following are 7 T cell receptor beta chains from one sample sequenced in a study of T cell repertoires in cytomegalovirus infection. Their antigen targets remain unknown. TCRdb re-called the reads through MiXCR, storing one row per CDR3 protein. The table has around 100,000 distinct CDR3 sequences, approximately 45% seen once. The specimen comprised CD8+ T cells from cultured PBMCs, sampled from culture after CMV antigen stimulation. These receptors originate from a human donor in good health (CMV status not recorded). Some clones in this sample may be carry-over from other donors' samples.

This clonotype was seen ten or more times. The genes are TRBV24-1 and TRBJ1-1; D ambiguous. The V gene's germline CDR1 is KGHDR and CDR2 SFDVKD. The germline V and J ends were trimmed by 3 bases and 1 base, with 5 bases remaining between them. The length of the CDR3 is 13 residues. In DNA form, the CDR3 reads TGTGCCACCAGTGATACGTGGAACACTGAAGCTTTCTTT. Translation: CATSDTWNTEAFF.

The count of this clonotype is one. This chain links TRBV7-9 with TRBJ1-4; D may be TRBD1 (6 bases). Germline V gene sequence: CDR1 SEHNR, CDR2 FQNEAQ (reference sequence). The CDR3 contains 15 residues. Trimming removed 5 bases at V and 0 bases at J, with 10 bases between. The CDR3 is CASSRTDPTNEKLFF. CDR3 sequence (DNA): TGTGCCAGCAGCCGGACAGACCCAACTAATGAAAAACTGTTTTTT.

The gene calls are TRBV2 and TRBJ2-3; 7 positions agree with TRBD1. This CDR3 region has 15 residues. The germline V gene has CDR1 SNHLY and CDR2 FYNNEI. The junction had 9 bases not matched to a gene; V was cut back by 5 bases and J by 4 bases. This chain's CDR3 is CASSRTGQVADTQYF. The CDR3 nucleotides are TGTGCCAGCAGTCGGACAGGCCAAGTGGCAGATACGCAGTATTTT.

The chain joins TRBV7-8 to TRBJ2-1, with TRBD1 identical over 10 bases. The J segment lost 1 base and the V segment lost 2 bases, leaving 11 bases of the junction unmatched. The CDR3 runs to 19 residues. Germline CDR1 reads SGHVS; CDR2 reads FQNEAQ. The CDR3 spells CASSLYRTGGEKSYNEQFF. The CDR3 DNA follows: TGTGCCAGCAGCTTATATCGGACAGGGGGTGAGAAGTCCTACAATGAGCAGTTCTTC.

V is TRBV15 and J is TRBJ1-2; no firm D call. The germline V and J ends were trimmed by 5 bases and 2 bases, with 12 bases remaining between them. Per the germline V gene, CDR1 is LNHNV and CDR2 is YYDKDF (reference sequence). The CDR3 has 14 amino acids. The CDR3 sequence: CATSRSGRNYGYTF. The DNA for the CDR3 is TGTGCCACCAGCCGCTCGGGTAGGAACTATGGCTACACCTTC.

The chain recombines TRBV5-4 with TRBJ2-7; D not resolved. CDR3 length equals 13 residues. V lost 2 bases to trimming and J lost 0 bases, with 6 bases between them. CDR1 and CDR2 (germline): SGHNT, YYREEE (reference sequence). The CDR3 reads CASSFPDSYEQYF. The CDR3 DNA is TGTGCCAGCAGCTTTCCAGACTCCTACGAGCAGTACTTC. The entire variable domain, with the rest obtained from reference TRBV5-4 and TRBJ2-7, is as follows: ETGVTQSPTHLIKTRGQQVTLRCSSQSGHNTVSWYQQALGQGPQFIFQYYREEENGRGNFPPRFSGLQFPNYSSELNVNALELDDSALYLCASSFPDSYEQYFGPGTRLTVT.

There are a few counts of this clonotype. The genes are TRBV13 and TRBJ2-1; 9 nucleotides line up with TRBD2. Germline V gene lookup returns CDR1 PRHDT and CDR2 FYEKMQ (reference sequence). The CDR3 covers 15 residues. With 5 bases clipped from V and 4 bases from J, the junction kept 6 bases outside the gene matches. The CDR3: CASSDSGGGYNEQFF. CDR3 sequence (DNA): TGTGCCAGCAGCGATAGCGGGGGTGGTTACAATGAGCAGTTCTTC.